The 5 T cell receptor delta chains listed next were all sequenced from one sample in a study of gamma-delta chains in newborns, infants, children. TCRdb re-called the reads via CATT. The sample has over 5,500 delta-chain clones; roughly 10% are singletons. Input material: blood. These receptor sequences come from a child who was a newborn, infant or young child, either healthy, febrile or measles-vaccinated (not recorded which).

This clone was found a few times. At one end, the junction sequence differs from germline, possibly due to a read error. This chain links TRDV2 with TRDJ1; TRDD3 aligns across 13 bases. The germline V gene encodes CDR1 GEAIGNYY and CDR2 EKD. The CDR3 extends over 19 amino acids. The CDR3 here is CARDTVTGGYADYTDKLIF. The CDR3, as DNA: TGTGCCCGTGACACCGTGACTGGGGGATACGCGGATTACACCGATAAACTCATCTTT.

This clone is medium-sized in the sample. The J gene is TRDJ1, the V gene TRDV2; possibly TRDD3 for D (6 bases). Germline CDR1 GEAIGNYY, CDR2 EKD. V lost 2 bases and J 4 bases, leaving 28 bases between the germline ends. This CDR3 has 19 residues. The CDR3 is CACDKVKGAGEQLLDKLIF. In DNA, the CDR3 is TGTGCCTGTGACAAAGTCAAAGGTGCGGGGGAACAACTTCTCGATAAACTCATCTTT.

Note on this clone: It may be a read error: a sequence one base away is much more abundant. J is TRDJ1 and V is TRDV2; D is unclear. Germline-derived CDR1 and CDR2 are GEAIGNYY and EKD. The V and J ends lost 6 bases and 4 bases respectively, with 14 bases between them. The CDR3 is made up of 13 amino acids. The CDR3: CACNPLFGDKLIF. The CDR3 region has the DNA TGTGCCTGTAACCCACTCTTCGGCGATAAACTCATCTTT.

For this clone: This may be a read error: a much more frequent sequence differs by one nucleotide. The same CDR3 arises from other DNA sequences in this sample as well. The gene calls are TRDV2 and TRDJ1; D possibly corresponds to TRDD2 (8 bases). The V gene's germline CDR1 is GEAIGNYY and CDR2 EKD. The CDR3 is 21 residues long. The CDR3 loop is CACDFLRPSYQGDPNTDKLIF. DNA of the CDR3: TGCGCCTGTGACTTTCTTCGGCCTTCCTATCAGGGGGATCCTAACACCGATAAACTCATCTTT.

This rearrangement joins TRDV2 to TRDJ1; no clear D gene. CDR3 length equals 17 residues. V lost 5 bases and J 0 bases, leaving 21 bases between the germline ends. Germline assignment: CDR1 GEAIGNYY and CDR2 EKD. This CDR3 is CACVTLRENTDTDKLIF. The CDR3 DNA reads as TGTGCCTGTGTCACATTAAGGGAGAATACAGACACCGATAAACTCATCTTT.